The 23 T cell receptor beta chains presented below share a single source sample, sequenced in a study of radiation and T cells in renal cell carcinoma. The data were produced by immunoSEQ multiplex PCR, yet TCRdb's version contains in-frame clones alone and is incomplete. The repertoire holds about 49,000 clones, with 83% as singletons. Time point reported: baseline pretreatment blood. As for treatment: 15 Gy SBRT to primary tumor, nephrectomy 4 weeks later. Sequencing was performed on blood, taken from a patient whose treatment included radiotherapy and nephrectomy. The source is a woman in her seventies with renal cell carcinoma.

The chain couples TRBV5-6 to TRBJ2-7, with D possibly TRBD2 on 5 matching bases. V was clipped by 0 bases and J by 6 bases, with 10 bases between them. The CDR3 length is 13 residues. CDR1 is SGHDT and CDR2 is YYEEEE in the germline V gene. The CDR3 region is CASSLVALGEQYF. CDR3 nucleotide sequence: TGTGCCAGCAGCTTGGTAGCGTTAGGCGAGCAGTACTTC.

The CDR3: CASRKTSGVYNEQFF. The CDR3, as DNA: TGTGCCAGCAGGAAGACTAGCGGAGTCTACAATGAGCAGTTCTTC. The rearrangement joins TRBV7-9 to TRBJ2-1; 9 bases are a match to TRBD2. This CDR3 has 15 residues. The germline V gene has CDR1 SEHNR and CDR2 FQNEAQ (reference sequence). After removal of 6 bases from V and 3 bases from J, the junction contained 6 bases not matched to a gene.

This CDR3 reads CASSLGRTGETQYF. CDR3 in DNA: TGCGCCAGCAGCTTGGGGAGGACAGGAGAGACCCAGTACTTC. V usage is TRBV5-1 and J usage is TRBJ2-5; 7 bases match TRBD1. The CDR3 consists of 14 residues. With 0 bases clipped from V and 4 bases from J, the junction kept 3 bases outside the gene matches. Germline V gene lookup returns CDR1 SGHRS and CDR2 YFSETQ.

CDR3 nucleotides: TGTGCCAGCAGCCCGCCCGACAGCTCCTATAATTCACCCCTCCACTTT. Protein product: CASSPPDSSYNSPLHF. The V and J genes are TRBV7-9 and TRBJ1-6, with D perhaps matching TRBD1 (5 bases). The CDR3 runs 16 residues. Per the germline V gene, CDR1 is SEHNR and CDR2 is FQNEAQ (reference sequence). Trimming stripped 5 bases from V and 0 bases from J, with 11 bases between.

The V call is TRBV6-1, the J call TRBJ1-6; no definite D call. This CDR3 is built from 11 residues. V was pared by 6 bases and J by 7 bases, with 4 bases between. Germline values: CDR1 MNHNS, CDR2 SASEGT. The CDR3 sequence is CASSLNSPLHF. CDR3 DNA: TGTGCCAGCAGCCTGAATTCACCCCTCCACTTT.

J is TRBJ1-5 and V is TRBV6-6; TRBD1 might be the D (5 bases). The V end lost 6 bases, the J end lost 2 bases, and 11 bases lay between the germline ends. Germline V gene data show CDR1 as MNHNY and CDR2 as SVGAGI (reference sequence). The CDR3 spans 14 residues. The CDR3 protein is CASRSRGGNQPQHF. For the CDR3, the DNA is TGTGCCAGCAGATCGAGAGGGGGCAATCAGCCCCAGCATTTT.

The J gene is TRBJ2-3, the V gene TRBV7-2; D assignment may be TRBD1 or TRBD2 (5 bases each). The CDR3 has 13 amino acids. V was shortened by 11 bases and J by 2 bases, with 14 bases between the two germline ends. The germline CDR1 and CDR2 sequences are SGHTA and FQGNSA. The DNA for the CDR3 is TGTGCCGGCCAACAGGACTCCACAGATACGCAGTATTTT. Its protein is CAGQQDSTDTQYF.

The CDR3 sequence: CASSMLDFYNEQFF. CDR3 DNA: TGTGCCAGTAGTATGCTAGACTTTTACAATGAGCAGTTCTTC. The chain employs TRBV19 and TRBJ2-1; D is unclear. Trimming removed 3 bases at V and 4 bases at J, with 10 bases between. CDR1 is LNHDA and CDR2 is SQIVND in the germline V gene (reference sequence). There are 14 residues in the CDR3.

The rearrangement uses TRBV4-3 and TRBJ1-3; 8 positions agree with TRBD1. CDR3 size: 15 residues. Germline values: CDR1 LGHNA, CDR2 YSLEER. The trim removed 2 bases at V and 4 bases at J, leaving 4 bases unmatched. The CDR3 loop is CASSQLWTGGNTIYF. CDR3 DNA sequence: TGCGCCAGCAGCCAATTATGGACAGGGGGAAACACCATATATTTT.

The chain joins TRBV10-3 to TRBJ2-2; D perhaps matches TRBD2 (6 bases). Germline lookup yields CDR1 ENHRY and CDR2 SYGVKD. Between the trimmed V and J ends, which lost 7 bases and 3 bases, there was a span of 18 bases. The CDR3 has 16 amino acids. CDR3 sequence: CAIKGGSLIDTGELFF. As DNA, the CDR3 is TGTGCCATCAAGGGAGGATCACTAATTGACACCGGGGAGCTGTTTTTT.

A single count supports this clone. V is TRBV25-1 and J is TRBJ2-1, with D uncertain. The germline gives CDR1 MGHDK, CDR2 SYGVNS. The length of the CDR3 is 14 residues. V lost 5 bases to trimming and J lost 7 bases, with 15 bases between them. The DNA of the CDR3 is TGTGCCAGCAGTCCTTTGCTGAGTGGAAATGAGCAGTTCTTC. Translated: CASSPLLSGNEQFF.

The chain employs TRBV7-2 and TRBJ2-5, with D possibly being TRBD1 (5 bases). The V end was cut by 4 bases, the J end by 4 bases, with 13 bases between. CDR3 length: 14 amino acids. Germline V gene data show CDR1 as SGHTA and CDR2 as FQGNSA. The CDR3 DNA follows: TGTGCCAGCAGCTCCCAGGGAACGGGAGAGACCCAGTACTTC. This sequence encodes CASSSQGTGETQYF.

CDR3 region: CASKDGNTEAFF. CDR3 coding DNA: TGTGCCAGCAAGGACGGAAACACTGAAGCTTTCTTT. The V call is TRBV2, the J call TRBJ1-1; D call uncertain. The germline V and J ends were trimmed by 7 bases and 2 bases, with 8 bases remaining between them. Germline CDR1 SNHLY, CDR2 FYNNEI. The CDR3 is 12 amino acids.

J is TRBJ2-7 and V is TRBV2; 9 bases map to TRBD2. Unmatched junction bases numbered 5, after V lost 4 bases and J lost 4 bases. Germline V gene lookup returns CDR1 SNHLY and CDR2 FYNNEI. The CDR3 consists of 14 residues. The CDR3 is CASSVYSGSYEQYF. In DNA, the CDR3 is TGTGCCAGCAGTGTGTATAGCGGGAGTTACGAGCAGTACTTC. Full variable domain (missing parts from reference TRBV2 and TRBJ2-7): EPEVTQTPSHQVTQMGQEVILRCVPISNHLYFYWYRQILGQKVEFLVSFYNNEISEKSEIFDDQFSVERPDGSNFTLKIRSTKLEDSAMYFCASSVYSGSYEQYFGPGTRLTVT.

Only one count was recorded for this clone. This chain connects TRBV5-5 to TRBJ1-2, with 7 positions matching TRBD1. J lost 2 bases, V lost 4 bases, and 5 bases had no gene match. Germline CDR1 SGHKS, CDR2 YYEKEE (reference sequence). This CDR3 region has 14 residues. The CDR3 region is CASSNRQGNYGYTF. In DNA form, the CDR3 reads TGTGCCAGCAGCAACAGACAGGGCAACTATGGCTACACCTTC. The whole variable domain, remainder taken from reference TRBV5-5 and TRBJ1-2, is DAGVTQSPTHLIKTRGQQVTLRCSPISGHKSVSWYQQVLGQGPQFIFQYYEKEERGRGNFPDRFSARQFPNYSSELNVNALLLGDSALYLCASSNRQGNYGYTFGSGTRLTVV.

This clone was seen a single time. The chain uses TRBV10-2 and TRBJ2-2; no reliable D call. Per germline, CDR1 WSHSY and CDR2 SAAADI. There are 11 residues in the CDR3. Trimming left V 6 bases short and J 3 bases short, with 2 bases between. CDR3 protein: CASRDTGELFF. DNA of the CDR3: TGCGCCAGCAGAGACACCGGGGAGCTGTTTTTT.

The V gene is TRBV10-2, the J gene TRBJ1-6; weak D call: TRBD1 (6 bases). Trimming pared 3 bases from V and 9 bases from J, leaving 15 bases between. The CDR3 length is 15 residues. Germline V gene data show CDR1 as WSHSY and CDR2 as SAAADI. The DNA for the CDR3 is TGCGCCAGCAGTGAAGAAACACAGGGTGCTTCACCCCTCCACTTT. Translating it yields CASSEETQGASPLHF.

The CDR3 nucleotides read TGTGCCAGCAGTGAACAAGGTGCTAACTATGGCTACACCTTC. Translated, it gives CASSEQGANYGYTF. This chain connects TRBV2 to TRBJ1-2; D call uncertain. The CDR3 extends over 14 amino acids. V shed 2 bases and J shed 0 bases, with 7 bases lying between them. CDR1 is SNHLY, CDR2 FYNNEI, per germline.

The J gene is TRBJ2-7, the V gene TRBV5-8, with D tentatively TRBD1 (6 bases). V gave up 6 bases and J gave up 6 bases, with 10 bases separating them. Germline V lookup: CDR1 SGHTS, CDR2 YDEGEE. This CDR3 comprises 11 residues. In nucleotides, the CDR3 is TGTGCCAGCACGTACAGGGCCGAGCAGTACTTC. Its protein product is CASTYRAEQYF.

The V call is TRBV9, the J call TRBJ2-7, with 7 bases identical to TRBD2. V lost 4 bases to trimming and J lost 2 bases; unmatched junction nucleotides: 12. CDR3 length equals 16 residues. Germline lookup yields CDR1 SGDLS and CDR2 YYNGEE. This CDR3 reads CASSPRSAGVAYEQYF. The DNA of the CDR3 is TGTGCCAGCAGCCCCCGGAGCGCGGGAGTAGCCTACGAGCAGTACTTC.

V is TRBV19 and J is TRBJ2-1; D might be TRBD2 (6 bases). This CDR3 is built from 15 residues. With 5 bases removed from V and 6 bases from J, the gap between germline ends came to 17 bases. The germline V gene has CDR1 LNHDA and CDR2 SQIVND (reference sequence). CDR3 coding DNA: TGTGCCAGTAGTCCCCTTGACGGGAGCACCAATGAGCAGTTCTTC. Its protein product is CASSPLDGSTNEQFF. The full variable domain, its missing parts supplied by reference TRBV19 and TRBJ2-1, is DGGITQSPKYLFRKEGQNVTLSCEQNLNHDAMYWYRQDPGQGLRLIYYSQIVNDFQKGDIAEGYSVSREKKESFPLTVTSAQKNPTAFYLCASSPLDGSTNEQFFGPGTRLTVL.

The rearrangement joins TRBV7-6 to TRBJ2-1; the match to TRBD2 covers 11 bases. The CDR3 length is 16 residues. Germline lookup yields CDR1 SGHVS and CDR2 FNYEAQ. Losses at the gene ends were 5 bases for V and 3 bases for J; bases not matched to a gene: 6. The DNA for the CDR3 is TGTGCCAGCAGCGAGGGACTAGCGGATTACTACAATGAGCAGTTCTTC. Translating it yields CASSEGLADYYNEQFF.

V and J are TRBV7-9 and TRBJ2-5; 7 nucleotides match TRBD1. CDR1 is SEHNR and CDR2 is FQNEAQ in the germline V gene (reference sequence). With V trimmed by 1 base and J by 4 bases, 15 bases remained unmatched. There are 18 residues in the CDR3. The CDR3 reads CASSLELLSRGWRETQYF. CDR3 in DNA: TGTGCCAGCAGCTTAGAATTGCTAAGCAGGGGGTGGAGAGAGACCCAGTACTTC.